The rows below give T cell receptor beta chains drawn from one sample of a study of blood T cell repertoires in COVID-19. Assay used: immunoSEQ multiplex PCR; TCRdb lists only in-frame clones, some missing. The sample lists some 96,000 clones, more than 65% seen once, with about 12% in the top ten. Specimen: peripheral blood. The receptors derive from a woman between 65 and 79 years old with acute or convalescent COVID-19. CDR3s leave out the opening cysteine and the closing phenylalanine or tryptophan.

TRBV5-1	TRBJ1-1	ASSQIQGETEAF
TRBV9	TRBJ2-1	ASSPRGNSYNEQF
TRBV6-6	TRBJ1-2	ASSLQGGNGYT
TRBV28	TRBJ1-4	ASSLSGPNEKLF
TRBV7-8	TRBJ2-7	ASSLAYGTGVEQY
TRBV5-1	TRBJ2-1	ASSLGDGVNEQF
TRBV12-3/TRBV12-4	TRBJ2-3	ASSLGDLPTQY
TRBV9	TRBJ1-2	ASSESGGFGYT
TRBV15	TRBJ1-5	ATSRDRGLAQPQH
TRBV28	TRBJ1-1	ASSLPGGSYTEAF
TRBV5-6	TRBJ2-1	ASSFYGRVGNEQF
TRBV2	TRBJ2-3	ASSEGGAGADTQY
TRBV6-5	TRBJ1-1	ASSPWGRNEAF
TRBV2	TRBJ1-5	ASSYIRGGQPQH
TRBV19	TRBJ1-5	ASSIEGLLSNQPQH
TRBV6-1	TRBJ1-5	ASSDPGGGNQPQH
TRBV6-1	TRBJ1-6	ASSEDLGQGVRNSPLH
TRBV7-8	TRBJ1-1	ASSDLTGGGTEAF
TRBV7-2	TRBJ2-5	ASNRGSGQQETQY
TRBV6-5	TRBJ2-7	ASSYGGGGTYEQY
TRBV5-4	TRBJ2-6	ASSLVVAVSGANVLT
TRBV29-1	TRBJ1-4	SVGGTATNEKLF
TRBV3-1/TRBV3-2	TRBJ2-3	AGTGQGAPDTQY
TRBV30	TRBJ1-5	AWSGTGGNQPQH
TRBV9	TRBJ1-6	ASSASGINSPLH
TRBV7-8	TRBJ1-3	ASSLEQGHWNTIY
TRBV6-5	TRBJ2-2	ASRFLGQGVGELF
TRBV12-3/TRBV12-4	TRBJ1-5	ASTSDRVKPQH
TRBV18	TRBJ1-2	ASSATQGITSYGYT
TRBV4-1	TRBJ1-2	ASSQAGTGVRGGYGYT
TRBV27	TRBJ2-2	ASTPTGTIGGELF
TRBV15	TRBJ1-4	ASQTGPNEKLF
TRBV28	TRBJ1-5	ASTQGAYQPQH
TRBV12-3/TRBV12-4	TRBJ1-3	ASTPQPDTIY
TRBV30	TRBJ1-1	AWGDRVFPAF
TRBV19	TRBJ1-2	ASGETLNYGYT
TRBV27	TRBJ1-1	ASRGGGTEAF
TRBV6-6	TRBJ2-1	ASSPGTGPHNEQF
TRBV6-4	TRBJ1-6	ASSVSSGESPLH
TRBV5-5	TRBJ1-2	ASSLDRMRGYT
TRBV2	TRBJ2-1	ASSGDRGAYNEQF
TRBV7-2	TRBJ2-2	ASSLQGNGELF
TRBV6-6	TRBJ1-5	ASNRGEQPQH
TRBV9	TRBJ2-1	ASSARLAEYNEQF